Described below is a single TCR beta chain sequence and its context. No cognate antigen has been identified for it. No base quality information exists; no much larger clone differs at one position. The CDR3 covers 16 residues, taking in both the cysteine and the phenylalanine. The only DNA kept is the CDR3, 48 bases in frame from the first base. The sample comes from a study of cytomegalovirus exposure and HLA in healthy donors (dated 2017 in TCRdb). General notes on the study: An earlier analysis of approximately 550 of the donors reported 250 to 350 Gb of sequence data and about 100 million unique TCR beta sequences from 150 million to 200 million T cells. Among some 410 genotyped donors of the cohort, an average of around 240,000 unique TCR beta nucleotide sequences were sequenced per donor, roughly 20% of them non-productive. A later genetic analysis took genome-wide SNP genotypes for about 65% of the roughly 670 donors and used that subset as a discovery cohort. Class I and class II HLA loci were covered by the typing at four-digit resolution. Because of strong linkage in the cohort, four or five DR-DQ haplotypes were treated as single units for association and clustering. Rather than drawing on any new phenotypic data, the later analysis identified candidate immune exposures from TCR beta sequences and the way those sequences occurred across donors. Every repertoire in the discovery cohort had been generated on one and the same sequencing platform. An earlier analysis of approximately 640 of the donors applied high-throughput TCR beta sequencing to assess whether each TCR beta V gene segment acted as functional or pseudogenic. Donor age, sex, ethnicity and CMV serostatus were collected together with the repertoire data. In a later analysis, previously published TCR beta repertoires from 550 to 700 donors were re-analyzed and high-resolution HLA genotyping was added so that TCR occurrence patterns could be studied. The study profiled the T cell repertoires of about 720 subjects by immunosequencing and related them to cytomegalovirus serostatus. The number of donors typed differed by locus, with roughly 620-640 for A, B, C, DRB1 and DQB1, more than 500 for DQA1, 606 for DPA1, and under 490 for DPB1. The aim of the study was to test whether cataloging public T cell receptors could identify signatures of past pathogen exposure. An early release that covered around 590 HLA-typed donors contained approximately 300 gigabases of sequencing data and 80 million or so unique TCR sequences. Along with the approximately 700-subject first cohort, a separate validation cohort of around 120 different subjects was used. The study combined high-throughput TCR immunosequencing, statistical association of individual TCRs with disease status, and machine learning to predict cytomegalovirus infection status. Of the roughly 400 genotyped donors, approximately 81% were placed in the genetic ancestry cluster associated with self-reported Caucasian donors. The investigation overall reported the following: The only immune exposure information available for the cohort was CMV serostatus. In vitro tests confirmed that a few of the cytomegalovirus-associated TCR beta chains recognize cytomegalovirus antigens. Roughly uniform sequencing depth across donors was assumed in presence/absence analyses, although this assumption may not hold. In an earlier analysis of roughly 560 of the donors, most TCR beta V segments were observed in productive rearrangements about 90% or about 30% of the time, broadly matching IMGT annotations. In this cohort, only TCR beta chains were sequenced, and detectable features were limited by the absence of alpha or paired-chain data. The study listed 150 to 200 TCR beta chains as associated with cytomegalovirus. A later analysis found that HLA-associated TCR beta chains were more clonally expanded and had lower generation probabilities than equally common non-associated chains. The 87-base-pair reads could not distinguish some IMGT-functional V segments, including TRBV6-2 and TRBV6-3, so those segments were excluded. Compared with the approximately 670-donor mean, donors in an Asian-associated ancestry cluster had fewer N-insertions in productive TCRs, according to a later genetic analysis. Several of the top co-occurrence clusters appeared to be linked to parvovirus B19, influenza, CMV and Epstein-Barr virus, according to a later analysis. V-gene and J-gene trimming of TCR beta chains was associated with a missense DCLRE1C variant in a later genetic analysis, and the association was replicated in an independent cohort. A cluster of highly shared sequence variants was judged likely to be a technical artifact of the sequencing pipeline. According to the authors, the approach could potentially be generalized to other disease states and immunological phenotypes. A later analysis found that TCR association rates varied across HLA loci, with DRB1 alleles showing the most associated TCRs and HLA-C alleles the fewest. A later analysis associated around 16,000 TCR beta sequences with specific HLA alleles at a false discovery rate of 0.05. When HLA alleles, especially DR and DQ, strongly co-occurred, attributing TCR associations to individual alleles was difficult. Because counts were too low, approximately 18 rarely observed V segments, including chromosome 9 orphons, were excluded from the earlier analysis of roughly 580 of the donors. The classifier was reported to diagnose cytomegalovirus status with high specificity and sensitivity in both the original cohort and the validation cohort. Across donors, most TCR sequences were observed very rarely, whereas some public TCRs were present in many individuals. According to a later analysis, most CMV-associated TCR beta chains appeared to be HLA-restricted, and the HLA associations seemed to be driven largely by CMV exposure. A further reported finding was that TCR beta sequences accurately predicted the HLA-A and HLA-B alleles for most subjects in the first cohort. Because HLA typing was missing for some donors at each locus, association tests included only the typed subset. Correlated functional status among segregating V segments might be attributable to linkage disequilibrium, but an unknown experimental factor could not be ruled out.

The cohort comprised fewer than 750 healthy bone marrow donors. All cohort members were sampled while nominally healthy, although unrecorded immune exposures were likely present. The donor tested CMV seronegative, placing the donor among the 300 to 450 seronegative members of the cohort. Each donor provided a peripheral blood sample, and peripheral blood mononuclear cells were used for TCR beta sequencing. Genomic DNA was extracted from the blood cell samples with the Qiagen DNeasy Blood Extraction Kit. The library came from the immunoSEQ multiplex PCR assay. For the multiplex PCR, a mixture combining 60 forward primers for TCR Vbeta segments and 13 reverse primers for TCR Jbeta segments was used. Amplification of the CDR3 region of rearranged TCR beta genes was performed with a multiplex PCR assay on genomic DNA. The Illumina HiSeq System was used to sequence the amplified TCR beta libraries as 87-base-pair reads. In the paper's pipeline: In a later analysis, approximately 74 million unique TCR beta chains were counted across the roughly 610 repertoires, and about 9.9 million of these chains were shared by at least two donors. Raw reads were error-corrected and collapsed into unique sequences with a nearest-neighbor algorithm that merged closely related sequences to remove PCR and sequencing errors. CDR3 sequences were aligned to IMGT reference sequences to assign V, D and J gene segments. For a sequence to be retained, at least a six-nucleotide match to both a V gene segment and a J gene segment was required. Rearrangements were classified as productive when the CDR3 lacked stop codons and remained in frame with V and J, and all other rearrangements were classified as non-productive. CDR3 was defined by IMGT convention, running from the second conserved V-encoded cysteine to the conserved J-encoded phenylalanine. Sequences without an unambiguous match to a single V gene segment were excluded from the earlier analysis of a few hundred of the donors. An earlier analysis of fewer than 750 of the donors called V segments functional above 56.7% productive rearrangements and segregating when the between-donor standard deviation exceeded 5%. To diagnose cytomegalovirus status from the catalog of TCR beta chain sequences, a statistical classification framework was built. A later analysis assigned V and J genes by comparing TCR nucleotide sequences with IMGT/GENE-DB human TR gene sequences. In a later analysis, CDR3 sequences and most-parsimonious VDJ recombination scenarios were assigned using the TCRdist pipeline. A later analysis defined each TCR beta chain by its CDR3 amino acid sequence plus V-gene family, and excluded reads lacking a unique V-gene family. In a later analysis, 450 to 600 highly shared, low-generation-probability nucleotide sequences were removed to address suspected cross-contamination and a sequencing artifact. For each public chain, a later analysis derived a clonal expansion index from normalized ranks of inferred template counts within each repertoire. In a later analysis, generation probabilities were computed using a VDJ recombination model fitted to out-of-frame rearrangements, and the results were checked against IGoR. Hypergeometric tests were used in a later analysis to score TCR-TCR, TCR-HLA and TCR-CMV co-occurrence, with a repertoire-size bias correction applied to the TCR pairs. False discovery rates were estimated in a later analysis by permuting HLA or CMV assignments 20 times. A later analysis grouped co-occurring TCRs with DBSCAN, adding TCRdist sequence similarity when clustering within HLA-allele-positive subsets. Repertoires with fewer than 30,000 or more than 120,000 public chains were left out of co-occurrence clustering, as were about five repertoires with anomalous nucleotide sharing. Drawn from immuneACCESS, this table holds only the in-frame rearrangements with V and J called that TCRdb kept. Clones are partly lost; checked studies trace under half to an unresolved V gene and leave the rest unexplained. V, J and clone size reflect that table, while D and trimming were determined from the DNA. For this sample there are tens of thousands of clones; around 70% appear just once. The ten largest clones add up to around 10% of the sample.

The clonotype was recovered from a woman aged 45-60 years in good health and CMV-seronegative. Sample: PBMCs. Recombination joined TRBV21-1 with TRBJ1-5; the table's D call, TRBD1, was not checked against the DNA. TRBV21-1 is a pseudogene. The DNA is as follows: TGTGCCAGCAGCAAAGACAGGACAGGGTTTAATCAGCCCCAGCATTTT. It translates to CASSKDRTGFNQPQHF.